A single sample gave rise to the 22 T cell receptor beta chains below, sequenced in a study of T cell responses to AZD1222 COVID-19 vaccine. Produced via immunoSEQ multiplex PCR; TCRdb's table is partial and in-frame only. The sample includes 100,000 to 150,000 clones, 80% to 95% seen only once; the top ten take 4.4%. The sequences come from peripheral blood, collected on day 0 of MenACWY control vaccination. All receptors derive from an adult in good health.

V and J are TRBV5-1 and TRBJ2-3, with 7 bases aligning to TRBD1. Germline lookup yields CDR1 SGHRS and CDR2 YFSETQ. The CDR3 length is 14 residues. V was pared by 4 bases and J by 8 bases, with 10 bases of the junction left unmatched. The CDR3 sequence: CASSVDRTGLTQYF. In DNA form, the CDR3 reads TGCGCCAGCAGCGTCGACCGGACAGGCCTTACGCAGTATTTT. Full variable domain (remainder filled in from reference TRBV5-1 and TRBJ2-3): KAGVTQTPRYLIKTRGQQVTLSCSPISGHRSVSWYQQTPGQGLQFLFEYFSETQRNKGNFPGRFSGRQFSNSRSEMNVSTLELGDSALYLCASSVDRTGLTQYFGPGTRLTVL.

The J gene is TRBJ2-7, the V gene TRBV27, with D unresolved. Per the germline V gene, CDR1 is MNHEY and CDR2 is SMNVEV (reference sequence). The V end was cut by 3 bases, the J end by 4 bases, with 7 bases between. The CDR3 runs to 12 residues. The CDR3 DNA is TGTGCCAGCAGTTTTGTTGGGTACGAGCAGTACTTC. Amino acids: CASSFVGYEQYF.

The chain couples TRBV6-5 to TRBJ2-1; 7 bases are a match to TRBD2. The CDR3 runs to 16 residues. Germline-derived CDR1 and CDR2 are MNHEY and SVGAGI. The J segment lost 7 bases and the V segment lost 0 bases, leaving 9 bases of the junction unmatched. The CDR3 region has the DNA TGTGCCAGCAGTTACTCGACGGGTGACGGGGGGAATGAGCAGTTCTTC. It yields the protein CASSYSTGDGGNEQFF.

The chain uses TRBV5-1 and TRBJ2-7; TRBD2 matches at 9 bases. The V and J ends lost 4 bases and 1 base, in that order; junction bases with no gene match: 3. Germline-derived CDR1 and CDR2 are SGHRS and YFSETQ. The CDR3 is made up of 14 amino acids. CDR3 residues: CASSTTSGSYEQYF. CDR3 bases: TGCGCCAGCAGCACGACTAGCGGATCCTACGAGCAGTACTTC.

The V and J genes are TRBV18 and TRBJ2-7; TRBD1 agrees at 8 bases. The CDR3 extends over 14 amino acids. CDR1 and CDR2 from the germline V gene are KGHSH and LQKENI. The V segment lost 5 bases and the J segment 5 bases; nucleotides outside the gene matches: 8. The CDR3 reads CASSELGQGHEQYV. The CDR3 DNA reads TGTGCCAGCTCAGAGCTTGGACAGGGCCACGAGCAGTACGTC.

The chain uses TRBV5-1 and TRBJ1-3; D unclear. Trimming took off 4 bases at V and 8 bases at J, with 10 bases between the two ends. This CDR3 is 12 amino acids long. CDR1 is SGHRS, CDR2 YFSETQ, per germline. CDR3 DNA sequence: TGCGCCAGCAGCCCTGGATGGGACACCATATATTTT. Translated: CASSPGWDTIYF.

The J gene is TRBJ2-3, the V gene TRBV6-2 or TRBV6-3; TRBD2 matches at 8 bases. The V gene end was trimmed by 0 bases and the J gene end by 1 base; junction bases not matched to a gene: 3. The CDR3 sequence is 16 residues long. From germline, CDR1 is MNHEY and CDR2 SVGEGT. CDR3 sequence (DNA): TGTGCCAGCAGTTACTCCGAGACTAGCGGCACAGATACGCAGTATTTT. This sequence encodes CASSYSETSGTDTQYF.

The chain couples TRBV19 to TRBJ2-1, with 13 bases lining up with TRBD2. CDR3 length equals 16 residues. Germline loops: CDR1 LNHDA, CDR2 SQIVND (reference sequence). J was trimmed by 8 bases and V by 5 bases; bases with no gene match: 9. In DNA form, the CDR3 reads TGTGCCAGTAGTCCCGGGACTAGCGGGATGATGGATGAGCAGTTCTTC. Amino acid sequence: CASSPGTSGMMDEQFF. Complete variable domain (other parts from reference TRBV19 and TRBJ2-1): DGGITQSPKYLFRKEGQNVTLSCEQNLNHDAMYWYRQDPGQGLRLIYYSQIVNDFQKGDIAEGYSVSREKKESFPLTVTSAQKNPTAFYLCASSPGTSGMMDEQFFGPGTRLTVL.

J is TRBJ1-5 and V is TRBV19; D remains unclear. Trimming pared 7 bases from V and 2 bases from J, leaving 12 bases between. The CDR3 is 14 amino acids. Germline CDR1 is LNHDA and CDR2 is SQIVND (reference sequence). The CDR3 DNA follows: TGTGCCAGTAACCCAAGACAACGCAATCAGCCCCAGCATTTT. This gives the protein CASNPRQRNQPQHF.

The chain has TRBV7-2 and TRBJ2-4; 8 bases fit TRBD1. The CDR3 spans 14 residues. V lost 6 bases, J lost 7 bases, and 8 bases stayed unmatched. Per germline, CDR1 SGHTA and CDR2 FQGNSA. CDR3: CASSTTGGRNIQYF. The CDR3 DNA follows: TGTGCCAGCAGTACAACAGGGGGAAGGAACATTCAGTACTTC.

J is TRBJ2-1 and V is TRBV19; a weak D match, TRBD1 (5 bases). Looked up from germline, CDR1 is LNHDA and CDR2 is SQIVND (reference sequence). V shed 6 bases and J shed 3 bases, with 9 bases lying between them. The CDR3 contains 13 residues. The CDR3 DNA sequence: TGTGCCAGTAGGGAAGACAGCTACAATGAGCAGTTCTTC. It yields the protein CASREDSYNEQFF.

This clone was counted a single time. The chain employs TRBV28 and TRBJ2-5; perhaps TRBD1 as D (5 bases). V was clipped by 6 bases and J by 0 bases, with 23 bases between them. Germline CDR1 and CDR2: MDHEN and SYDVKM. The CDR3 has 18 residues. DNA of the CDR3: TGTGCCAGCAGCCTGGAACTCACGCAGACAGTGTACCAAGAGACCCAGTACTTC. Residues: CASSLELTQTVYQETQYF.

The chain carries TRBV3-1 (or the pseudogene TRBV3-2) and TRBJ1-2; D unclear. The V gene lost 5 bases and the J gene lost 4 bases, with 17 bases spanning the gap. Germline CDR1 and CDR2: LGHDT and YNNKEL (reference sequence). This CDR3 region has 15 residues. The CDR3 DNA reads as TGTGCCAGCAGCAACCGGGATCCACGGGCCTATGGCTACACCTTC. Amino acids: CASSNRDPRAYGYTF.

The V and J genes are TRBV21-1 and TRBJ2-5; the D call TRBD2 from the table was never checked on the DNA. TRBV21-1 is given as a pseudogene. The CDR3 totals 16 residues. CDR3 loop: CASSRPWVDFQETQYF. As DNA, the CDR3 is TGTGCCAGCAGCCGCCCCTGGGTTGACTTCCAAGAGACCCAGTACTTC.

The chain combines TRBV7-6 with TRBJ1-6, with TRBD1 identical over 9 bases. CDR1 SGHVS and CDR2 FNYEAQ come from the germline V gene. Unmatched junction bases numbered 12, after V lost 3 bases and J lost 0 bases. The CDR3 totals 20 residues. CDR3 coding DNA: TGTGCCAGCAGCTTGAGCTCGGGACAGGGAAAGAGCTCCTATAATTCACCCCTCCACTTT. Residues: CASSLSSGQGKSSYNSPLHF.

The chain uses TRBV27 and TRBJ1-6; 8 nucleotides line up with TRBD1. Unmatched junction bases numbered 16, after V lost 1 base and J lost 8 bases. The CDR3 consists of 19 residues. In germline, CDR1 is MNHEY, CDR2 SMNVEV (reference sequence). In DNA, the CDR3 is TGTGCCAGCAGTTTATTTGGTAGGACAGGGAGCCTTTATGATTCACCCCTCCACTTT. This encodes CASSLFGRTGSLYDSPLHF.

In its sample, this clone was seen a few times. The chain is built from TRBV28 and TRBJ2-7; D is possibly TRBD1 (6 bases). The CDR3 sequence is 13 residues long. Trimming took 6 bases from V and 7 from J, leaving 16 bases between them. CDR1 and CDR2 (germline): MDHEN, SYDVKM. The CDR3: CASSPRTVGEQYF. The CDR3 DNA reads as TGTGCCAGCAGCCCTAGGACAGTGGGGGAGCAGTACTTC.

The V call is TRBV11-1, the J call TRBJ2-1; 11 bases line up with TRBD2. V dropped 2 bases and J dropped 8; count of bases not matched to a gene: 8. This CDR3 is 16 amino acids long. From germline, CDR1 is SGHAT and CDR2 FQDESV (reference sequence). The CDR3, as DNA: TGTGCCAGCAGCTTACGAACTAGCGGGAGTGCGGATGAGCAGTTCTTC. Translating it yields CASSLRTSGSADEQFF.

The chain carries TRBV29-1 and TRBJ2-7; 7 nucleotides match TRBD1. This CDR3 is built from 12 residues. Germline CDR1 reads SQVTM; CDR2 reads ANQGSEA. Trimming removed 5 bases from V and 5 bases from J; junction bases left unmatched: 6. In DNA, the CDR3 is TGCAGCGTTTACGGGACAGAGGACGAGCAGTACTTC. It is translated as CSVYGTEDEQYF.

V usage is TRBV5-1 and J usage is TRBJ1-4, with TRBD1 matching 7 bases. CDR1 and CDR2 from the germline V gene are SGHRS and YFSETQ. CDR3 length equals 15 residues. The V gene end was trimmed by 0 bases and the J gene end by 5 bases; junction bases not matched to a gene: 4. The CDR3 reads CASSLASGGNEKLFF. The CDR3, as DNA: TGCGCCAGCAGCTTGGCCTCAGGGGGGAATGAAAAACTGTTTTTT.

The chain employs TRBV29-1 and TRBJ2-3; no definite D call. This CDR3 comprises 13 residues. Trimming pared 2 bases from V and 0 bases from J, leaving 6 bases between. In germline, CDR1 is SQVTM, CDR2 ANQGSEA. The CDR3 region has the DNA TGCAGCGTTGAACCGCTTAGCACAGATACGCAGTATTTT. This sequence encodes CSVEPLSTDTQYF.

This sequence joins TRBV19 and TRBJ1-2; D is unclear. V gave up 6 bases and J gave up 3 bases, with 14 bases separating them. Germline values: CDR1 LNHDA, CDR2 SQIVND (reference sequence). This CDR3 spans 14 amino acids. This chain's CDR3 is CASRWAEGDYGYTF. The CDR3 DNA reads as TGTGCCAGTAGATGGGCCGAGGGAGACTATGGCTACACCTTC.